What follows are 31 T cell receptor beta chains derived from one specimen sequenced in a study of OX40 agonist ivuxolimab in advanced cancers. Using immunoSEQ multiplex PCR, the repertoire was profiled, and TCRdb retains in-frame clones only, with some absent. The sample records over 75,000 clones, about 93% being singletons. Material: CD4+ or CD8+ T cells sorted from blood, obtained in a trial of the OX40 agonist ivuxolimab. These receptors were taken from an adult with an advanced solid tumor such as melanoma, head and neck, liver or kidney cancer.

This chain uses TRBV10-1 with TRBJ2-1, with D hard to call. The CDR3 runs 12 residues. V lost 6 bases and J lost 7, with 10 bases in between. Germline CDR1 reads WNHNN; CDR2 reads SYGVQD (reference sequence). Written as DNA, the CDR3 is TGCGCCAGCAGCGCGTCTCTAAATGAGCAGTTCTTC. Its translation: CASSASLNEQFF.

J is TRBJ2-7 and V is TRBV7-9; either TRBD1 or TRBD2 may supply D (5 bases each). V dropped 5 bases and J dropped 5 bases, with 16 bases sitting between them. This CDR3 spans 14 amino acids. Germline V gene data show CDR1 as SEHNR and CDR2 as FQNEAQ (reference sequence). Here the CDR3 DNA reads TGTGCCAGCAGCCGGGGACCGGGCGTACACGAGCAGTACTTC. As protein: CASSRGPGVHEQYF. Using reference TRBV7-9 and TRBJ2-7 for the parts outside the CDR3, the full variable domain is DTGVSQNPRHKITKRGQNVTFRCDPISEHNRLYWYRQTLGQGPEFLTYFQNEAQLEKSRLLSDRFSAERPKGSFSTLEIQRTEQGDSAMYLCASSRGPGVHEQYFGPGTRLTVT.

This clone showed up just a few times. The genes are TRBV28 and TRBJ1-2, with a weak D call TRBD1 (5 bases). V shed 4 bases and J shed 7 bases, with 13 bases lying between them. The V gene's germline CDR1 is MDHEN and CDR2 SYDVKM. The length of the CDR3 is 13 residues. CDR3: CASSSAGSGGYTF. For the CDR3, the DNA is TGTGCCAGCAGTTCAGCAGGGAGCGGTGGCTACACCTTC.

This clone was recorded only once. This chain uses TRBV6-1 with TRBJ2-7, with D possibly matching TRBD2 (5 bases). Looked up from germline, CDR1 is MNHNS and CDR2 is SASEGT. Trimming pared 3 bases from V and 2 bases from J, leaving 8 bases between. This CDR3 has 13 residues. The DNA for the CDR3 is TGTGCCAGCAGTGACCTCGGGGCCTACGAGCAGTACTTC. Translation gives CASSDLGAYEQYF.

This CDR3 is CASSPADSYEQYF. CDR3 in DNA: TGTGCCAGCAGCCCAGCCGACTCCTACGAGCAGTACTTC. The chain uses TRBV28 and TRBJ2-7, with D hard to call. V was clipped by 6 bases and J by 0 bases, with 9 bases between them. In germline, CDR1 is MDHEN, CDR2 SYDVKM. The CDR3 spans 13 residues.

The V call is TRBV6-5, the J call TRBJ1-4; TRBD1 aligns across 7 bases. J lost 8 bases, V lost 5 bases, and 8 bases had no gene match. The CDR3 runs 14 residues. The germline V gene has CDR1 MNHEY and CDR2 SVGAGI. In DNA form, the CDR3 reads TGTGCCAGCAGTATTAGACAGGGTCAGGAAAAACTGTTTTTT. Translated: CASSIRQGQEKLFF.

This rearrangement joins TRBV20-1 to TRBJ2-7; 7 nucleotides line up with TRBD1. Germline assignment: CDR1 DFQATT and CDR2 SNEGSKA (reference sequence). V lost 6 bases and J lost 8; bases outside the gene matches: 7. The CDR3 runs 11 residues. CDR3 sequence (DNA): TGCAGTGCCGACGACAGGGAGAAGCAGTACTTC. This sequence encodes CSADDREKQYF.

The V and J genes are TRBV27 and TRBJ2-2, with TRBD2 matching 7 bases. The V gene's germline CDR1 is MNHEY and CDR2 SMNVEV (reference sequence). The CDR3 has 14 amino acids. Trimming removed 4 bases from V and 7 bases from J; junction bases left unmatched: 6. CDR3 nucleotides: TGTGCCAGCAGTTCTGGCGGGAGTGGCGGGGAGCTGTTTTTT. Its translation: CASSSGGSGGELFF.

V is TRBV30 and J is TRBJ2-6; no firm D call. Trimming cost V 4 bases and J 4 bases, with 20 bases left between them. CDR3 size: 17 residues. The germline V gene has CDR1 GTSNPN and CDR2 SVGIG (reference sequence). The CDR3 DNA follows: TGTGCCTGGACCCTGGACCGATTAGTAGGAGGGGCCAACGTCCTGACTTTC. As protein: CAWTLDRLVGGANVLTF.

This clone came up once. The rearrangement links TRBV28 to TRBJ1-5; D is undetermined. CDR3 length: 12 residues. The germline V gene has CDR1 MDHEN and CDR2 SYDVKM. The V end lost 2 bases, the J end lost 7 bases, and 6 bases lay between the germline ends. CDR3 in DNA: TGTGCCAGCAGTTTAGTGAGGCAGCCCCAGCATTTT. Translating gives CASSLVRQPQHF.

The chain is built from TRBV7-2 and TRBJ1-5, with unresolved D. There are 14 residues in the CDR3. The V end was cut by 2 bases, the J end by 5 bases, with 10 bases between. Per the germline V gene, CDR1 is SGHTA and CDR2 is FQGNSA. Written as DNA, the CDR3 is TGTGCCAGCAGCTTATTGGCCCAAGATCAGCCCCAGCATTTT. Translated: CASSLLAQDQPQHF.

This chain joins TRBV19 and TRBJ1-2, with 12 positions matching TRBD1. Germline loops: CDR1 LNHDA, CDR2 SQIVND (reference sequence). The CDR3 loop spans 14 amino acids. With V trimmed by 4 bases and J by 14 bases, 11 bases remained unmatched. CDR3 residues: CASSTTPGQGARTF. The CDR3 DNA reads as TGTGCCAGTAGTACCACCCCGGGACAGGGGGCTAGAACCTTC. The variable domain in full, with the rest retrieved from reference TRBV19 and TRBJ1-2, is DGGITQSPKYLFRKEGQNVTLSCEQNLNHDAMYWYRQDPGQGLRLIYYSQIVNDFQKGDIAEGYSVSREKKESFPLTVTSAQKNPTAFYLCASSTTPGQGARTFGSGTRLTVV.

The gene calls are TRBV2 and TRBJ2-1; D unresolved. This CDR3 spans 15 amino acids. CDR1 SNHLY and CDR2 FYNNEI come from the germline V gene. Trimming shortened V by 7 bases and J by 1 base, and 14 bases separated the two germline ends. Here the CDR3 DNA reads TGTGCCAGCACCAAGGGTTCTCTTTCCTACAATGAGCAGTTCTTC. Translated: CASTKGSLSYNEQFF. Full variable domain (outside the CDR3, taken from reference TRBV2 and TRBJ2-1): EPEVTQTPSHQVTQMGQEVILRCVPISNHLYFYWYRQILGQKVEFLVSFYNNEISEKSEIFDDQFSVERPDGSNFTLKIRSTKLEDSAMYFCASTKGSLSYNEQFFGPGTRLTVL.

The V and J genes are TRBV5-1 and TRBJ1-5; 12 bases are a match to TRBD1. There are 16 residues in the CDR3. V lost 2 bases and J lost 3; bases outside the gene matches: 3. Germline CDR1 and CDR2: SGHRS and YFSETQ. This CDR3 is CASSLGTGGDNQPQHF. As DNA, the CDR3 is TGCGCCAGCAGCTTAGGGACAGGGGGCGACAATCAGCCCCAGCATTTT. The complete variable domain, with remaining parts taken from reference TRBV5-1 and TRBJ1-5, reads KAGVTQTPRYLIKTRGQQVTLSCSPISGHRSVSWYQQTPGQGLQFLFEYFSETQRNKGNFPGRFSGRQFSNSRSEMNVSTLELGDSALYLCASSLGTGGDNQPQHFGDGTRLSIL.

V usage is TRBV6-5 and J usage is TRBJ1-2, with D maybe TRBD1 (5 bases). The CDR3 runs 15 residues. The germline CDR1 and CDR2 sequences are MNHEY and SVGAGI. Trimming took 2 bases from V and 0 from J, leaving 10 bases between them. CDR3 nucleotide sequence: TGTGCCAGCAGTTACGCGGGGGAGGCTAACTATGGCTACACCTTC. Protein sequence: CASSYAGEANYGYTF.

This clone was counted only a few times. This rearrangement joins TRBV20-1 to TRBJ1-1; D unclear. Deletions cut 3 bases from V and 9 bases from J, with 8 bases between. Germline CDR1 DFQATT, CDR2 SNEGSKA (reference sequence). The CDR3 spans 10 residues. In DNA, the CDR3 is TGCAGTGCTAGTTTGACCAAAGCTTTCTTT. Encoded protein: CSASLTKAFF.

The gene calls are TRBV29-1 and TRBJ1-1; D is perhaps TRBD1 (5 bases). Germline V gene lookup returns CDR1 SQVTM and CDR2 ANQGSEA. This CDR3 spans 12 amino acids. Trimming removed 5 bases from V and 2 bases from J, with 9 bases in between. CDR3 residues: CSVTGANTEAFF. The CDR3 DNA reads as TGCAGCGTTACTGGGGCTAACACTGAAGCTTTCTTT.

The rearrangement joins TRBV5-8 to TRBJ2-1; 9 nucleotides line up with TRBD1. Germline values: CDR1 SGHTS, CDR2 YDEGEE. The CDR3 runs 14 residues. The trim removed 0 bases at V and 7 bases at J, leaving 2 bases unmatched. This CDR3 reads CASSLDRGRNEQFF. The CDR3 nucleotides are TGTGCCAGCAGCTTGGACAGGGGGCGGAATGAGCAGTTCTTC.

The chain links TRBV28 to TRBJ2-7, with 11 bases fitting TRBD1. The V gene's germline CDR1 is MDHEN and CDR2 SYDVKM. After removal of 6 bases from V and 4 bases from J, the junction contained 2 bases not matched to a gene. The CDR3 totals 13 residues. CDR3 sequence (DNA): TGTGCCAGCAGAGGACAGGGGGCTTACGAGCAGTACTTC. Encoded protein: CASRGQGAYEQYF.

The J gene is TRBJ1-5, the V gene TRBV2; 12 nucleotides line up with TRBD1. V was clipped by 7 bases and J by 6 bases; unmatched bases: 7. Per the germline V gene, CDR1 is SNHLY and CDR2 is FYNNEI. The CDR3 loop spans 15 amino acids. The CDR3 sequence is CASISGTGGGQPQHF. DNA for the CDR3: TGTGCCAGCATCTCGGGGACAGGGGGCGGTCAGCCCCAGCATTTT.

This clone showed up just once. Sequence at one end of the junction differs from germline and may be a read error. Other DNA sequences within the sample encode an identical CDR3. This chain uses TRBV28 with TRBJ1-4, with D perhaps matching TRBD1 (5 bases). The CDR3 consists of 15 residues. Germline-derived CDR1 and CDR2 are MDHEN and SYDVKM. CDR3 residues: CASSSGRATNEKLFF. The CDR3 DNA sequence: TGTGCTAGCAGTTCAGGGAGGGCAACTAATGAAAAACTGTTTTTT.

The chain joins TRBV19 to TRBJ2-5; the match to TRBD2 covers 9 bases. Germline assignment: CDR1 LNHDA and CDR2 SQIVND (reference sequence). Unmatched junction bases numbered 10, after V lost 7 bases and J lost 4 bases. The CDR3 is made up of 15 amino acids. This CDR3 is CASTLGGRARETQYF. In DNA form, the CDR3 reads TGTGCCAGTACCCTCGGCGGGAGGGCCAGAGAGACCCAGTACTTC. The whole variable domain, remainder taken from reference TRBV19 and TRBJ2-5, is DGGITQSPKYLFRKEGQNVTLSCEQNLNHDAMYWYRQDPGQGLRLIYYSQIVNDFQKGDIAEGYSVSREKKESFPLTVTSAQKNPTAFYLCASTLGGRARETQYFGPGTRLLVL.

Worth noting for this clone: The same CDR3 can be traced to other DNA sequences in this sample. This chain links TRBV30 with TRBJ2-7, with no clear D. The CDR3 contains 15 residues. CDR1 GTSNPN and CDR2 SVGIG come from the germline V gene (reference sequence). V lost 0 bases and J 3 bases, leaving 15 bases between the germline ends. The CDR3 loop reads CAWSVGSPTSYEQYF. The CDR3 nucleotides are TGTGCCTGGAGTGTAGGGTCTCCCACGAGCTACGAGCAGTACTTC.

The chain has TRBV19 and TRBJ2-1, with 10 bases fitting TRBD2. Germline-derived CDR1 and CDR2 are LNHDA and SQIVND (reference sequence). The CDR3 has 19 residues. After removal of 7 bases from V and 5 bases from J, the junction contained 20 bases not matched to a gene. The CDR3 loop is CASNNKAGGPLIYNNEQFF. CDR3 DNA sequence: TGTGCCAGTAACAATAAAGCGGGAGGGCCATTAATTTACAACAATGAGCAGTTCTTC.

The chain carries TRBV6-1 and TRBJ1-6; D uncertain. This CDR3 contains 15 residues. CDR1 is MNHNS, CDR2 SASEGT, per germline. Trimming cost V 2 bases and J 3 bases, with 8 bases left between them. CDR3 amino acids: CASSEQGIYNSPLHF. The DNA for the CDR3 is TGTGCCAGCAGTGAACAAGGGATCTATAATTCACCCCTCCACTTT.

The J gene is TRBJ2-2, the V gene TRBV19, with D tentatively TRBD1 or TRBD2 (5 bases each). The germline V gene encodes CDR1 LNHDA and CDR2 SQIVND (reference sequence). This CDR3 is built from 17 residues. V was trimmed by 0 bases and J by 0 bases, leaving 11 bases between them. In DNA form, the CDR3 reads TGTGCCAGTAGTATAGAGGGGGACCGACCGAACACCGGGGAGCTGTTTTTT. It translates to CASSIEGDRPNTGELFF.

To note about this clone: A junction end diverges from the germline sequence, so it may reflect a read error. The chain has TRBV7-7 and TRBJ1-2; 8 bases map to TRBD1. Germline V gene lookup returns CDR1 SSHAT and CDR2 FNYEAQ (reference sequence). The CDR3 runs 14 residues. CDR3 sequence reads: CASRVQGAHNGYTF. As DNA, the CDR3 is TGTGCTAGCAGGGTTCAGGGGGCGCATAACGGCTACACCTTC.

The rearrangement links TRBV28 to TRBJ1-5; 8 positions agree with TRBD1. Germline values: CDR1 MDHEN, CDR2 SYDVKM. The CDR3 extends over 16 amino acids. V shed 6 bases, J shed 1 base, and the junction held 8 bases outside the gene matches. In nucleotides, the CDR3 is TGTGCCAGCAGCCAATCGACAGGGGCGAGCAATCAGCCCCAGCATTTT. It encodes CASSQSTGASNQPQHF.

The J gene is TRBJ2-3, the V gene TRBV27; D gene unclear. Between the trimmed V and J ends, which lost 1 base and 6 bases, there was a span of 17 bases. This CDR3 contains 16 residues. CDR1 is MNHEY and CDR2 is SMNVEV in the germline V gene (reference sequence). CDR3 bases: TGTGCCAGCAGTTTATATGGCTCGGCATCGGGTGATACGCAGTATTTT. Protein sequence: CASSLYGSASGDTQYF.

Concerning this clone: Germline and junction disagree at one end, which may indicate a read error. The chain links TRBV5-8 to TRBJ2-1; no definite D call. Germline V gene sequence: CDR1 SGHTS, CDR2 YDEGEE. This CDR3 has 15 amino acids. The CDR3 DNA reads TGTGCCAGCAGCTTAGGCCGGAGCTCCCACAATGAGCAGTTCTTC. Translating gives CASSLGRSSHNEQFF.

The CDR3 loop is CASSFQQLNTGELFF. CDR3 sequence (DNA): TGTGCCAGCAGTTTTCAACAGCTGAACACCGGGGAGCTGTTTTTT. The chain links TRBV6-5 to TRBJ2-2; the D is unclear. Germline V CDR1 and CDR2: MNHEY, SVGAGI. CDR3 length: 15 amino acids. Deletions cut 4 bases from V and 1 base from J, with 10 bases between.